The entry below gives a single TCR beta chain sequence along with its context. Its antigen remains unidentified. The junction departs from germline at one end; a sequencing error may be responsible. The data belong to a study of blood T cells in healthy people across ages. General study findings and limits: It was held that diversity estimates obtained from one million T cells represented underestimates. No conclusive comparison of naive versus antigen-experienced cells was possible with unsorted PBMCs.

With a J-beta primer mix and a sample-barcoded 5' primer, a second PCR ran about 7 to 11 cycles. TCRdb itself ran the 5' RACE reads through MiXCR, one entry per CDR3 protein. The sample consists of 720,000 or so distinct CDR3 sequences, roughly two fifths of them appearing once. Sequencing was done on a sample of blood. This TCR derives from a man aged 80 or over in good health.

The CDR3 loop is CAGSLVSGGLNEQFF. The CDR3 DNA is TGTGCCGGCAGCTTAGTATCAGGGGGCCTGAATGAGCAGTTCTTC. V usage is TRBV11-2 and J usage is TRBJ2-1, with 8 nucleotides matching TRBD1. The CDR3 sequence is 15 residues long. Germline V CDR1 and CDR2: SGHAT, FQNNGV.